This TCR beta chain was captured in a study of T cells in localized non-small cell lung cancer. With 5 bases removed from V and 7 bases from J, the gap between germline ends came to 18 bases. The CDR3 has 16 amino acids. Germline-derived CDR1 and CDR2 are MNHGY and SAAAGT. The sample holds a few counts of this clone. Its antigen is as yet unknown. Study-level findings and limits: The study found T cell clonality highest in uninvolved adjacent lung, above tumor. The appearance of a median 57 of the top 100 tumor clones was seen in adjacent lung. Heterogeneity remains possible because sequencing was limited to only one tumor region. Prolonged overall survival went with higher T cell density in the blood.

The protocol was immunoSEQ multiplex PCR, while the TCRdb copy is restricted to in-frame clones and leaves out a portion. The profile shows a few thousand clones, approximately 30% of them singletons. The source material was lung tumor tissue, sampled before any cancer treatment. The chain combines TRBV6-8 with TRBJ1-6, with D perhaps TRBD1 (6 bases). The sequence was obtained from a female donor at least 60 years old with stage II squamous cell lung carcinoma. CDR3 loop: CASSRGGGARNSPLHF. The DNA of the CDR3 is TGTGCCAGCAGTCGCGGGGGGGGCGCAAGGAATTCACCCCTCCACTTT.